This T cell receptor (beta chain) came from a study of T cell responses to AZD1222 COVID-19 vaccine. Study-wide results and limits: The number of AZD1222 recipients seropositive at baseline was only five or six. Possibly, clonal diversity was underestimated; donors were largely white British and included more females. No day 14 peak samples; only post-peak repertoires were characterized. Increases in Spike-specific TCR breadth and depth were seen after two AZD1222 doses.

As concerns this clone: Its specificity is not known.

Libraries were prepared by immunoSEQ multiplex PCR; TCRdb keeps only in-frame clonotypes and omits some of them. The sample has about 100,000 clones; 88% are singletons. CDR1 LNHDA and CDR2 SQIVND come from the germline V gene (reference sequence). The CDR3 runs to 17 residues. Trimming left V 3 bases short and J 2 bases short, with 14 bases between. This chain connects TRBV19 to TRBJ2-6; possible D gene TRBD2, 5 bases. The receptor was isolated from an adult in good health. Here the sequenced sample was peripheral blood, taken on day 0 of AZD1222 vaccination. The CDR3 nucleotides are TGTGCCAGTAGTATCCTGGCAGGCGGGCCTGGGGCCAACGTCCTGACTTTC. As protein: CASSILAGGPGANVLTF. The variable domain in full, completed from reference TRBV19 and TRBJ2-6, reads DGGITQSPKYLFRKEGQNVTLSCEQNLNHDAMYWYRQDPGQGLRLIYYSQIVNDFQKGDIAEGYSVSREKKESFPLTVTSAQKNPTAFYLCASSILAGGPGANVLTFGAGSRLTVL.